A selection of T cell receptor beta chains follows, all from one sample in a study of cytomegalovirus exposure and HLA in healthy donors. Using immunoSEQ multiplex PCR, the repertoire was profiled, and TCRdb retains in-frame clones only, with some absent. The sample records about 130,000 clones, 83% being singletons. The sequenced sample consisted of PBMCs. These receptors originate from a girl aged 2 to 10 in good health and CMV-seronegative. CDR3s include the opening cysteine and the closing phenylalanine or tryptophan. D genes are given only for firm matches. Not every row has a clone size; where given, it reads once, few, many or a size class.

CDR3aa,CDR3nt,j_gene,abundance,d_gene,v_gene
CASSQEEEAFF,TGCGCCAGCAGCCAAGAAGAGGAAGCTTTCTTT,TRBJ1-1,-,-,TRBV4-1
CASRTGSSYTF,TGTGCCAGCCGGACAGGGTCCAGCTACACCTTC,TRBJ1-2,-,TRBD1,TRBV28
CASSEQKDTQYF,TGTGCCAGCAGTGAACAGAAAGATACGCAGTATTTT,TRBJ2-3,-,-,TRBV2
CASSVGTGVEEQYF,TGTGCCAGCAGTGTCGGGACAGGGGTTGAGGAGCAGTACTTC,TRBJ2-7,-,TRBD1,TRBV6-1
CASSVGGVDSPLHF,TGTGCCAGCAGCGTAGGAGGTGTCGATTCACCCCTCCACTTT,TRBJ1-6,-,-,TRBV9
CAWSHGLGETQYF,TGTGCCTGGAGCCACGGACTAGGAGAGACCCAGTACTTC,TRBJ2-5,once,TRBD2,TRBV30
CASRSVGAGGCSTDTQYF,TGTGCAAGTCGCTCTGTTGGGGCGGGAGGGTGTAGCACAGATACGCAGTATTTT,TRBJ2-3,-,-,TRBV12-2
CASSFSGQGDYGYTF,TGTGCCAGCAGTTTTTCAGGACAGGGGGACTATGGCTACACCTTC,TRBJ1-2,-,TRBD1,TRBV28
CASSQESQGADEQFF,TGCGCCAGCAGCCAAGAGTCCCAGGGGGCGGATGAGCAGTTCTTC,TRBJ2-1,-,TRBD1,TRBV4-1
CASSSSDREETQYF,TGTGCCAGCAGTTCATCGGACAGAGAAGAGACCCAGTACTTC,TRBJ2-5,-,-,TRBV6-5
CASSLGPPLFWTEAFF,TGTGCCAGCAGTTTAGGGCCCCCCCTTTTTTGGACTGAAGCTTTCTTT,TRBJ1-1,once,-,TRBV27
CASSLLPGRNLGYTF,TGTGCCAGCAGTTTACTCCCAGGGAGGAACCTAGGCTACACCTTC,TRBJ1-2,-,-,TRBV27
CATSTVQGGGYEQYF,TGTGCCACGTCAACCGTACAGGGGGGGGGCTACGAGCAGTACTTC,TRBJ2-7,once,-,TRBV6-6
CASSPLDRGNTEAFF,TGTGCCAGCAGCCCACTGGACAGGGGGAACACTGAAGCTTTCTTT,TRBJ1-1,-,TRBD1,TRBV5-6
CASSHIATGSRGELFF,TGTGCCAGCAGCCACATAGCGACAGGGTCGAGGGGGGAGCTGTTTTTT,TRBJ2-2,-,TRBD1,TRBV4-2
CASSLWTGPTYEQYF,TGTGCCAGCAGCTTGTGGACAGGCCCCACCTACGAGCAGTACTTC,TRBJ2-7,-,TRBD1,TRBV7-6
CASSPRLKIEGALGNEQFF,TGTGCCAGCAGCCCCCGTCTGAAGATAGAGGGGGCCCTGGGCAATGAGCAGTTCTTC,TRBJ2-1,-,TRBD1,TRBV7-3
CASSLVQSYEQYF,TGTGCCAGCAGTTTAGTACAATCCTACGAGCAGTACTTC,TRBJ2-7,-,-,TRBV27
CASRLGGQTSTDTQYF,TGTGCCAGCAGACTGGGCGGACAAACTAGCACAGATACGCAGTATTTT,TRBJ2-3,-,-,TRBV28
CAIRPGENTEAFF,TGTGCCATCAGACCCGGTGAGAACACTGAAGCTTTCTTT,TRBJ1-1,-,-,TRBV10-3
CASSVPGLATDTQYF,TGTGCCAGCAGTGTACCGGGACTAGCGACAGATACGCAGTATTTT,TRBJ2-3,-,TRBD2,TRBV6-1
CASNRGRTDTQYF,TGTGCCAGTAACAGGGGGCGCACAGATACGCAGTATTTT,TRBJ2-3,-,TRBD1,TRBV19
CASSPSRDRGTETQYF,TGTGCCAGCTCACCTAGTCGGGACAGGGGAACAGAGACCCAGTACTTC,TRBJ2-5,once,TRBD1,TRBV18
CASSLIRPGQNYGYTF,TGTGCCAGCAGCTTAATAAGACCGGGACAGAACTATGGCTACACCTTC,TRBJ1-2,-,TRBD1,TRBV7-3
CASSFRPREPYEQYF,TGTGCCAGCAGCTTCAGACCGCGGGAGCCCTACGAGCAGTACTTC,TRBJ2-7,-,TRBD2,TRBV7-2
CASSLYPQSQATEAFF,TGTGCCAGCAGTTTATACCCACAGTCCCAGGCGACTGAAGCTTTCTTT,TRBJ1-1,-,-,TRBV27
CASRLQPNTEAFF,TGTGCCAGCAGACTACAACCGAACACTGAAGCTTTCTTT,TRBJ1-1,-,-,TRBV6-5
CASSQVVTGASTDTQYF,TGCGCCAGCAGCCAAGTGGTAACAGGGGCTTCCACAGATACGCAGTATTTT,TRBJ2-3,-,TRBD1,TRBV4-1
CASSLTGGGADTQYF,TGTGCCAGCAGCTTAACGGGCGGGGGGGCTGATACGCAGTATTTT,TRBJ2-3,many,TRBD2,TRBV7-3
CASSSRASGATNEKLFF,TGTGCCAGCAGCTCACGGGCCTCAGGGGCAACTAATGAAAAACTGTTTTTT,TRBJ1-4,-,-,TRBV9
CASSGTGPNQPQHF,TGCGCCAGCAGTGGGACAGGGCCCAATCAGCCCCAGCATTTT,TRBJ1-5,-,TRBD1,TRBV10-2
CASSEQATYEQYF,TGTGCCAGCAGTGAACAGGCGACCTACGAGCAGTACTTC,TRBJ2-7,-,-,TRBV25-1
CASSILYDSTTNEKLFF,TGTGCCAGTAGTATTCTTTACGACTCTACAACTAATGAAAAACTGTTTTTT,TRBJ1-4,-,-,TRBV19
CASSVVTGSYGYTF,TGTGCCAGCAGTGTTGTTACAGGGTCCTATGGCTACACCTTC,TRBJ1-2,-,-,TRBV2